This T cell receptor beta chain stems from a study of tissue T cells after allogeneic stem cell transplantation. In this sample, this clone turned up a few times. Its cognate antigen is unknown. Germline and genes: mouse. Read coverage stops 1 residue before the CDR3 terminus; the germline J gene supplies the remainder. Time point indicated: mouse harvest day 14 after allogeneic transplant. The graft held 10^6 splenic CD5+ T cells and 10^7 T-cell-depleted bone marrow cells. B6 (H2b) cells into BALB/c (H2d) mice; tissues taken at day 7 or 14. Whole-study results and caveats: The patient cohort was small and clinically heterogeneous, with limited sampling depth. Shared clones across patients were few; motif clustering revealed tissue-specific shared signatures. TCR repertoires tracked anatomic similarity, regardless of disease or transplant status.

The CDR3 consists of 15 residues. Germline V gene data show CDR1 as KGHPV and CDR2 as FQNQEV (reference sequence). V was pared by 6 bases and J by 0 bases, with 6 bases of the junction left unmatched. Profiled with immunoSEQ multiplex PCR; TCRdb holds only in-frame clones, not every one. The sample lists around 6,000 clones; around 48% were seen once. What was sequenced was gut tissue. The clonotype originates from a female BALB/c mouse given C57BL/6 T cells with graft-versus-host disease after an allogeneic hematopoietic cell transplant. This chain links TRBV26 with TRBJ2-3, with 7 bases that match TRBD1. The CDR3: CASSPGQSSAETLYF. The CDR3 bases that were read are TGTGCCAGCAGCCCGGGACAGTCTAGTGCAGAAACGCTGTAT.